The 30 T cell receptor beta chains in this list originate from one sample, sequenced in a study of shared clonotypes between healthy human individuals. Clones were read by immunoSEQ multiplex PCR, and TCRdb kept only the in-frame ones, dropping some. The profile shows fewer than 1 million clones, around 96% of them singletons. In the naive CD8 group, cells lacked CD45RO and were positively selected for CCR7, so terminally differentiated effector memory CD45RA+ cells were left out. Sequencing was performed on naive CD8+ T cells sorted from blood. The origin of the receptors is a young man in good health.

The CDR3 region is CASSLVEGANEKLFF. The CDR3 nucleotides are TGTGCCAGCAGCTTGGTAGAGGGGGCGAATGAAAAACTGTTTTTT. The genes are TRBV5-8 and TRBJ1-4; 7 nucleotides align to TRBD1. This CDR3 region has 15 residues. The germline V gene encodes CDR1 SGHTS and CDR2 YDEGEE. After removal of 0 bases from V and 5 bases from J, the junction contained 4 bases not matched to a gene.

The CDR3 DNA sequence: TGTGCCAGCAATCCACTCGAGCGGGACTCCGAGCAGTACTTC. Protein product: CASNPLERDSEQYF. V gene TRBV5-6 combines with J gene TRBJ2-7; 7 bases are a match to TRBD2. The CDR3 is made up of 14 amino acids. Trimming removed 6 bases from V and 6 bases from J; junction bases left unmatched: 12. Germline CDR1 reads SGHDT; CDR2 reads YYEEEE.

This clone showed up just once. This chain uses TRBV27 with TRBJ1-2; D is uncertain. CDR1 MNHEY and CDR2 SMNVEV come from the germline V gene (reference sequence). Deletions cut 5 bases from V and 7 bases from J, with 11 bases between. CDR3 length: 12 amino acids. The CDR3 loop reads CASSPPGRGYTF. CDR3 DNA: TGTGCCAGCAGTCCCCCGGGCCGTGGCTACACCTTC.

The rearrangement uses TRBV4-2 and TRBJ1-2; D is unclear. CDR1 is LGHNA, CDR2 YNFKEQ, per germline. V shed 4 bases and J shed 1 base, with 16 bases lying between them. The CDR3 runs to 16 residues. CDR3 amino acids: CASSPLEGGLNYGYTF. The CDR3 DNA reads TGTGCCAGCAGCCCGCTTGAGGGAGGGCTTAACTATGGCTACACCTTC.

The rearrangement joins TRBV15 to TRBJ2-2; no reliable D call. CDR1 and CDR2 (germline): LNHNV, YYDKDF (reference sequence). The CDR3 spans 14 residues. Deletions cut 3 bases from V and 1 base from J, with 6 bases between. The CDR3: CATSRDGNTGELFF. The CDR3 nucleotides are TGTGCCACCAGCAGGGACGGGAACACCGGGGAGCTGTTTTTT.

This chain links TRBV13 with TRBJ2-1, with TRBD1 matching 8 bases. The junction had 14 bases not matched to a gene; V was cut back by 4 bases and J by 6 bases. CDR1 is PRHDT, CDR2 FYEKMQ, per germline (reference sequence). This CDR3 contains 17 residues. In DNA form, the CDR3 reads TGTGCCAGCAGCTCCCGAGCTCAGGGGGCGCTGCTCAATGAGCAGTTCTTC. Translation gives CASSSRAQGALLNEQFF. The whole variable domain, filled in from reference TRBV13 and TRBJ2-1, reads AAGVIQSPRHLIKEKRETATLKCYPIPRHDTVYWYQQGPGQDPQFLISFYEKMQSDKGSIPDRFSAQQFSDYHSELNMSSLELGDSALYFCASSSRAQGALLNEQFFGPGTRLTVL.

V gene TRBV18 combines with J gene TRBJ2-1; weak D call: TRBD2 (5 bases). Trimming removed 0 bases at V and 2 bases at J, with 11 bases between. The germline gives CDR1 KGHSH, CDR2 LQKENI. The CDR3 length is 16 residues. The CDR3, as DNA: TGTGCCAGCTCACCACCGAGGGTAGGGACCTACAATGAGCAGTTCTTC. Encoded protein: CASSPPRVGTYNEQFF.

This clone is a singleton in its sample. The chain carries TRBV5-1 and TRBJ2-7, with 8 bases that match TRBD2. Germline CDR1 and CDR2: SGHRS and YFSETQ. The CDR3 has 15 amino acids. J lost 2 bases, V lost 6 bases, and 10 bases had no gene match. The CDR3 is CASTGPSGSPYEQYF. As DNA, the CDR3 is TGCGCCAGCACTGGTCCCAGCGGGAGTCCCTACGAGCAGTACTTC.

The CDR3 DNA reads TGTGCCAGCAGACCCAGGGGAGGCACTGAAGCTTTCTTT. Translating gives CASRPRGGTEAFF. The V call is TRBV14, the J call TRBJ1-1; D perhaps matches TRBD1 (6 bases). Germline CDR1 and CDR2: SGHDN and FVKESK. The CDR3 has 13 amino acids. Trimming took off 6 bases at V and 4 bases at J, with 12 bases between the two ends.

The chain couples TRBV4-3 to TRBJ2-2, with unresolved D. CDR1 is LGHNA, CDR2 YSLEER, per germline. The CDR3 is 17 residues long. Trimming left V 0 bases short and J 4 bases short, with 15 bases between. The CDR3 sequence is CASSQDVTELTTGELFF. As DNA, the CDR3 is TGCGCCAGCAGCCAAGATGTTACGGAACTGACCACCGGGGAGCTGTTTTTT.

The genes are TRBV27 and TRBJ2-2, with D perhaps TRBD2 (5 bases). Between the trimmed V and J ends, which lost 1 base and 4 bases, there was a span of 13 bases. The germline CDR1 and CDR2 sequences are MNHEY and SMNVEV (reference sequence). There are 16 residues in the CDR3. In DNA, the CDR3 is TGTGCCAGCAGTTTATTGACTTCCGCGGGCACCGGGGAGCTGTTTTTT. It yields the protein CASSLLTSAGTGELFF.

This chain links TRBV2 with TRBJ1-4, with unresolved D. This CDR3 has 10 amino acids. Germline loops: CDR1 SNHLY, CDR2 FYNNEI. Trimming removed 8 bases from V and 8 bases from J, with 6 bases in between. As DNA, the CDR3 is TGTGCCAGCCGAGCCGAAAAACTGTTTTTT. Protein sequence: CASRAEKLFF.

DNA of the CDR3: TGTGCCAGCTCACCACCGGAGGACAGCTACTATGGCTACACCTTC. Its translation: CASSPPEDSYYGYTF. The J gene is TRBJ1-2, the V gene TRBV18; possible D gene TRBD1, 6 bases. CDR3 length: 15 residues. V was shortened by 0 bases and J by 3 bases, with 11 bases between the two germline ends. The germline gives CDR1 KGHSH, CDR2 LQKENI.

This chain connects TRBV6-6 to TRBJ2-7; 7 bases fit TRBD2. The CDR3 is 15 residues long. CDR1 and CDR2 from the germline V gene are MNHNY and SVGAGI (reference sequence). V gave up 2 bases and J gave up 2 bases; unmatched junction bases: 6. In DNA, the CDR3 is TGTGCCAGCAGTTACGAGAGCGGGACCCCCTACGAGCAGTACTTC. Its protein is CASSYESGTPYEQYF.

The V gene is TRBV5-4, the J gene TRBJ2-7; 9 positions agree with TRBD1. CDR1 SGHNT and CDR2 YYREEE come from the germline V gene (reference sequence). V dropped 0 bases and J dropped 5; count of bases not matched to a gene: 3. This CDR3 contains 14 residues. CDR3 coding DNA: TGTGCCAGCAGCTTGGAGACAGGGGGGGACGAGCAGTACTTC. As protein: CASSLETGGDEQYF. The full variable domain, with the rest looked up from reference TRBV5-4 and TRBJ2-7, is ETGVTQSPTHLIKTRGQQVTLRCSSQSGHNTVSWYQQALGQGPQFIFQYYREEENGRGNFPPRFSGLQFPNYSSELNVNALELDDSALYLCASSLETGGDEQYFGPGTRLTVT.

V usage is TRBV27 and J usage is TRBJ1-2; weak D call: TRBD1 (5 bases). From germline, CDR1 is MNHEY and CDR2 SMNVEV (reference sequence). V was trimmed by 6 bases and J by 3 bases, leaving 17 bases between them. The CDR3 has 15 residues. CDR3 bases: TGTGCCAGCAGCCTAAGGCGAGAAGGGGACTATGGCTACACCTTC. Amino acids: CASSLRREGDYGYTF.

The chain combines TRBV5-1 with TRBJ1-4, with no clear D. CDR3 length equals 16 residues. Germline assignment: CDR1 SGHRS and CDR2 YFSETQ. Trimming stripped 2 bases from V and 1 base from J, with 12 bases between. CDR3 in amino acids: CASSFKSSGTNEKLFF. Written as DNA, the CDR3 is TGCGCCAGCAGCTTCAAGTCCTCGGGAACTAATGAAAAACTGTTTTTT.

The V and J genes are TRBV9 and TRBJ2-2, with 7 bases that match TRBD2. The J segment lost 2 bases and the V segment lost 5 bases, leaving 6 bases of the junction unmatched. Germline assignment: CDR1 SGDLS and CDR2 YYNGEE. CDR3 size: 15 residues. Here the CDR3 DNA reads TGTGCCAGCAGGAGCCGGGACTACAACACCGGGGAGCTGTTTTTT. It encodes CASRSRDYNTGELFF.

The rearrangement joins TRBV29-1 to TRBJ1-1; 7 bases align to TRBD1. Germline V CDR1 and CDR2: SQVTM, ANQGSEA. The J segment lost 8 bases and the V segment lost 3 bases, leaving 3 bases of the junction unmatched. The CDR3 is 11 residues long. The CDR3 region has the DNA TGCAGCGTTGACCAGACAGGGGAAGCTTTCTTT. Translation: CSVDQTGEAFF.

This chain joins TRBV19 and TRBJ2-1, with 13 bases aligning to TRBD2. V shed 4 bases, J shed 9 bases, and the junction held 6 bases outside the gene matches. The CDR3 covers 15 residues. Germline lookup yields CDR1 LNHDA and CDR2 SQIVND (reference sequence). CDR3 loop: CASSTGLAGVSEQFF. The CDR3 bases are TGTGCCAGTAGTACAGGACTAGCGGGAGTTAGTGAGCAGTTCTTC.

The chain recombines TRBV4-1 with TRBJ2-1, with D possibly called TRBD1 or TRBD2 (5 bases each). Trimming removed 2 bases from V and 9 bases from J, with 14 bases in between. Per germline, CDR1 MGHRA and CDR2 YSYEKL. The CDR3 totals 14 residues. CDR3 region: CASSQTFPGREQFF. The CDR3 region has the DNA TGCGCCAGCAGCCAAACCTTCCCGGGACGTGAGCAGTTCTTC.

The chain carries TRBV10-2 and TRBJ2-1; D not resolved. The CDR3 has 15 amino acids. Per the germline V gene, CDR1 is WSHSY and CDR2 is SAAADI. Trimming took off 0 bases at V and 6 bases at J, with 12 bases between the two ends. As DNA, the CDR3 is TGCGCCAGCAGTGAGTCGTTAGTAGCTGGCAATGAGCAGTTCTTC. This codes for CASSESLVAGNEQFF.

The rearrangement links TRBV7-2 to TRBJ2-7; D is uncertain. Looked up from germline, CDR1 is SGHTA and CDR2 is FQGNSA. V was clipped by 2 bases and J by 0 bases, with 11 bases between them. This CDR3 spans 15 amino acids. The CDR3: CASSLSSLLSYEQYF. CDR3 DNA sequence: TGTGCCAGCAGCTTATCCTCTCTCCTCTCCTACGAGCAGTACTTC.

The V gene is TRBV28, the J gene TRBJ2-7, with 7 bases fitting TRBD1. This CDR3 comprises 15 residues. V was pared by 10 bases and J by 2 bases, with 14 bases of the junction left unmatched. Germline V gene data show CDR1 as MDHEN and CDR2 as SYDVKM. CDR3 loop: CAINPGTALTYEQYF. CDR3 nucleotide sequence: TGTGCCATCAATCCCGGGACAGCCTTAACCTACGAGCAGTACTTC.

CDR3 in DNA: TGTGCCAGCAGCCGGCCACCAATAACCTCTGGGGCCAACGTCCTGACTTTC. This gives the protein CASSRPPITSGANVLTF. The V gene is TRBV7-8, the J gene TRBJ2-6; no clear D. The V gene's germline CDR1 is SGHVS and CDR2 FQNEAQ. Trimming removed 5 bases at V and 0 bases at J, with 14 bases between. The CDR3 sequence is 17 residues long.

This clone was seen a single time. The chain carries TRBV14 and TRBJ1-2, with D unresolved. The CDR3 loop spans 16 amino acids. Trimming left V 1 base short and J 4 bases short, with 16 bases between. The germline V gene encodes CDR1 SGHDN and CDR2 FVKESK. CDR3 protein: CASSQGGGGMLYGYTF. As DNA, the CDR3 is TGTGCCAGCAGCCAAGGTGGAGGTGGGATGCTCTATGGCTACACCTTC.

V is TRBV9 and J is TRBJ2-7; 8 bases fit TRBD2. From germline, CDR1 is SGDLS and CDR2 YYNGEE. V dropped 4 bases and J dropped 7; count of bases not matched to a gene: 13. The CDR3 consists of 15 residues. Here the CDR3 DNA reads TGTGCCAGCAGCACCTCCGCGCGGGAGGCGGGTGAGCAGTACTTC. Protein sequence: CASSTSAREAGEQYF.

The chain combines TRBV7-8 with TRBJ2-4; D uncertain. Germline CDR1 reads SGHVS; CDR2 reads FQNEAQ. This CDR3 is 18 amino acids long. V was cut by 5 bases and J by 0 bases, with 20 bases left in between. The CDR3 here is CASSAHYNGPPAKNIQYF. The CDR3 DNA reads TGTGCCAGCAGCGCTCACTATAATGGACCCCCAGCCAAAAACATTCAGTACTTC.

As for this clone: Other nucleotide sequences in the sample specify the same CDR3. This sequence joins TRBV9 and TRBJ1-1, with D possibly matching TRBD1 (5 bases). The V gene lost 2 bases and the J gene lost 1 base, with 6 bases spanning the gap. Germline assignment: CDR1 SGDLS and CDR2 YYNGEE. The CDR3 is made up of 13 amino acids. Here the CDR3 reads CASSVQGNTEAFF. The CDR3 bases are TGTGCCAGCAGCGTCCAGGGGAACACTGAAGCTTTCTTT.

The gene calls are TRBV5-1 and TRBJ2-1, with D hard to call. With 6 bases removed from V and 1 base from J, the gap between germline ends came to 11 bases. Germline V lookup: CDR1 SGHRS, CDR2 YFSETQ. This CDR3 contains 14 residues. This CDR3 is CASTLGRSYNEQFF. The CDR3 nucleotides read TGCGCCAGCACCCTGGGAAGGTCCTACAATGAGCAGTTCTTC. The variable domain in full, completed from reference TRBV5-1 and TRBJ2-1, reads KAGVTQTPRYLIKTRGQQVTLSCSPISGHRSVSWYQQTPGQGLQFLFEYFSETQRNKGNFPGRFSGRQFSNSRSEMNVSTLELGDSALYLCASTLGRSYNEQFFGPGTRLTVL.